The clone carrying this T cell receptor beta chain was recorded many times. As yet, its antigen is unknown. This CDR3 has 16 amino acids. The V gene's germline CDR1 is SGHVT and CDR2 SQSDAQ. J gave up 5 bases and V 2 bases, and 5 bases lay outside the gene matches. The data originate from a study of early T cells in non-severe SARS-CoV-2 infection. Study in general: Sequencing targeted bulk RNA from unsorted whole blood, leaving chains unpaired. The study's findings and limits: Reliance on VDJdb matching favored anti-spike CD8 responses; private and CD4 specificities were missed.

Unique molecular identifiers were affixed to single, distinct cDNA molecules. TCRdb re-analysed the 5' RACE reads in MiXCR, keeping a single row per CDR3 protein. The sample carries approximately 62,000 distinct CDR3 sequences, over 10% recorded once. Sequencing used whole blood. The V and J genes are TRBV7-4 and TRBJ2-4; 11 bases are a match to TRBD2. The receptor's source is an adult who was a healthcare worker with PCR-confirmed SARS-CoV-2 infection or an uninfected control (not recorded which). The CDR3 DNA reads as TGTGCCAGCAGCTTACTCTTACTAGCGGGAGAAAACATTCAGTACTTC. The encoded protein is CASSLLLLAGENIQYF.